The clone carrying this TCR beta chain was picked up a small number of times. What it recognizes is unknown. The assay was immunoSEQ multiplex PCR, and TCRdb's table has in-frame clones only and misses some. The table records some 38,000 clones, approximately 80% of them present only once. This record belongs to a study of somatic mutations in cytotoxic T cells in rheumatoid arthritis. Healthy-control blood donors had a median age of 56 years (range about 20-75) and were roughly 52% female. Findings and caveats of the study: Within 8 of 65 patients, the single biggest CD8+ clone made up more than 20% of CD8+ cells.

Material for sequencing was CD8+ T cells sorted from blood. The origin of this receptor is a man aged 35 to 55 in good health.

The CDR3 sequence is CASSESSDNTGELFF. The CDR3, as DNA: TGTGCCAGCAGTGAAAGTAGCGATAACACCGGGGAGCTGTTTTTT. The chain carries TRBV6-4 and TRBJ2-2, with D possibly being TRBD2 (5 bases). This CDR3 region has 15 residues. Trimming removed 3 bases at V and 2 bases at J, with 10 bases between. The germline V gene encodes CDR1 MRHNA and CDR2 SNTAGT.